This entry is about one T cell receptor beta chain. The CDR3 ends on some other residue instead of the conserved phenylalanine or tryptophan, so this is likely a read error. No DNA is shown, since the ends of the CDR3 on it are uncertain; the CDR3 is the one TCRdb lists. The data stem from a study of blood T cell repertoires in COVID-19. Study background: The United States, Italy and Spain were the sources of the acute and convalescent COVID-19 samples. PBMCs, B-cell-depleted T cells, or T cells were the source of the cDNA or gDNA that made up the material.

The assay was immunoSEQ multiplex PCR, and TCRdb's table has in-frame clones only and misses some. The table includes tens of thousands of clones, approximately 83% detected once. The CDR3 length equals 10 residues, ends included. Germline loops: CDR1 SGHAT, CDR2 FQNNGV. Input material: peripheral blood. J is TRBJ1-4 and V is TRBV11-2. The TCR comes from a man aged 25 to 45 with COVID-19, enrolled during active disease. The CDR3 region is CASSPRAGGD.